This record concerns one T cell receptor (beta chain) sequence. Its target antigen remains unknown. No clone much larger than this one lies a single base away; base qualities are absent. Library prep was done by the immunoSEQ multiplex PCR assay. A mixture of 60 forward primers for TCR Vbeta segments and 13 reverse primers for TCR Jbeta segments was used in the multiplex PCR. The CDR3 region of rearranged TCR beta genes was amplified from genomic DNA by a multiplex PCR assay. The amplified TCR beta libraries were sequenced on the Illumina HiSeq System as 87-base-pair reads. From the authors' description of their analysis: A later analysis tallied around 80 million unique TCR beta chains across the 666 repertoires, and about 10 million of those chains were shared by two or more donors. To remove PCR and sequencing errors, raw reads were error-corrected and collapsed into unique sequences using a nearest-neighbor algorithm that merged closely related sequences. CDR3 sequences were aligned to IMGT reference sequences to assign V, D and J gene segments. For a sequence to be retained, a match of at least six nucleotides to both a V gene segment and a J gene segment was required. Rearrangements were called productive when the CDR3 lacked stop codons and stayed in frame with V and J; all others were non-productive. CDR3 was defined according to IMGT convention as the region running from the second conserved V-encoded cysteine to the conserved J-encoded phenylalanine. Sequences without an unambiguous match to a single V gene segment were excluded from the earlier analysis of a few hundred of the donors. An earlier analysis of around 600 of the donors classified V segments as functional when productive rearrangements were above 56.7% and as segregating when the standard deviation between donors was above 5%. To diagnose cytomegalovirus status from the catalog of TCR beta chain sequences, a statistical classification framework was built. V and J gene assignment, in a later analysis, came from comparing TCR nucleotide sequences with IMGT/GENE-DB human TR gene sequences. Using the TCRdist pipeline, a later analysis assigned CDR3 sequences along with most-parsimonious VDJ recombination scenarios. In a later analysis, each TCR beta chain was defined by its CDR3 amino acid sequence together with its V-gene family, and reads without a unique V-gene family were excluded. In a later analysis, 450 to 600 highly shared, low-generation-probability nucleotide sequences were removed to address suspected cross-contamination and a sequencing artifact. In a later analysis, a clonal expansion index was calculated for each public chain from normalized within-repertoire ranks of inferred template counts. In a later analysis, generation probabilities were computed with a VDJ recombination model fitted to out-of-frame rearrangements, and the resulting probabilities were checked against IGoR. Hypergeometric tests were used in a later analysis to score TCR-TCR, TCR-HLA and TCR-CMV co-occurrence, with a repertoire-size bias correction applied to the TCR pairs. To estimate false discovery rates, a later analysis permuted the HLA or CMV assignments 20 times. In a later analysis, co-occurring TCRs were grouped using DBSCAN, with TCRdist sequence similarity added in when clustering inside HLA-allele-positive subsets. Repertoires with fewer than 30,000 or more than 120,000 public chains, plus five repertoires with anomalous nucleotide sharing, were excluded from co-occurrence clustering. In TCRdb, the immuneACCESS table is reduced to in-frame sequences with V and J assigned. These tables do not hold every clone; where another copy was compared, an unresolved V gene accounts for under half, and the others remain unexplained. That table is the source of V, J and clone size, and D and trimming were worked out from the DNA. The sample yields fewer than 200,000 clones; about 80% were counted once. The top ten constitute 0.65% of the sample.

For CDR1 and CDR2, the germline V gene (reference sequence) lists SGHNT and YYREEE. Cut back by 0 bases and 0 bases, the V and J ends lie 6 bases apart. The CDR3 covers 14 residues, taking in both the cysteine and the phenylalanine. Just the 42-base CDR3 DNA is kept, in frame starting at base 1. The cohort consisted of approximately 690 healthy bone marrow donors. All cohort members were sampled while nominally healthy, although unrecorded immune exposures were likely present. The donor tested CMV seronegative and was one of the 352 seronegative cohort members. Each donor provided a peripheral blood sample, and peripheral blood mononuclear cells were used for TCR beta sequencing. The Qiagen DNeasy Blood Extraction Kit was used to extract genomic DNA from the blood cell samples. The data derive from a study of cytomegalovirus exposure and HLA in healthy donors (TCRdb year 2017). For context, the study as a whole: An earlier analysis of roughly 500 of the donors reported 250 to 300 Gb of sequence data and roughly 120 million unique TCR beta sequences obtained from about 180 million T cells. Around 320 gigabases of sequencing data and approximately 85 million unique TCR sequences were included in an early release covering 500 to 750 HLA-typed donors. The genetic ancestry cluster associated with self-reported Caucasian donors included roughly four fifths of the roughly 360 genotyped donors. The aim of the study was to test whether cataloging public T cell receptors could identify signatures of past pathogen exposure. The study profiled the T cell repertoires of more than 500 subjects by immunosequencing and related them to cytomegalovirus serostatus. A separate validation cohort of roughly 130 different subjects was used in addition to the approximately 610-subject first cohort. To predict cytomegalovirus infection status, the study combined high-throughput TCR immunosequencing, statistical association of individual TCRs with disease status, and machine learning. A later analysis re-analyzed previously published TCR beta repertoires from hundreds of donors and added high-resolution HLA genotyping to study TCR occurrence patterns. In the later analysis, no new phenotypic data were used to find candidate immune exposures; instead, reliance was placed on TCR beta sequences and their occurrence across donors. To decide whether each TCR beta V gene segment behaved as functional or pseudogenic, an earlier analysis of approximately 590 of the donors relied on high-throughput TCR beta sequencing. Donor age, sex, ethnicity and CMV serostatus were compiled together with the repertoire data. In a later genetic analysis, genome-wide SNP genotypes for about three fifths of the 666 donors were used, and that subset was treated as a discovery cohort. All discovery cohort repertoires had been generated on a single sequencing platform. HLA typing included class I and class II loci at four-digit resolution. Typing coverage varied by locus: about 629-630 donors for A, B, C, DRB1 and DQB1; approximately 520 for DQA1; around 610 for DPA1; roughly 450 for DPB1. Four to six DR-DQ haplotypes were handled as single units for association and clustering, since linkage in the cohort was strong. On average, 235,054 unique TCR beta nucleotide sequences were sequenced per donor among a few hundred genotyped donors of the cohort, with 15% to 20% of those sequences being non-productive. Findings and caveats that apply to the study as a whole: Assigning TCR associations to individual alleles was difficult when HLA alleles, especially DR and DQ, strongly co-occurred. The study gave a list of 150 to 200 TCR beta chains associated with cytomegalovirus. Several of the top co-occurrence clusters appeared to be linked to parvovirus B19, influenza, CMV and Epstein-Barr virus, according to a later analysis. Only TCR beta chains were sequenced in this cohort, and the absence of alpha or paired-chain data limited detectable features. According to the authors, the approach could potentially be generalized to other disease states and immunological phenotypes. In vitro tests confirmed that a few of the cytomegalovirus-associated TCR beta chains recognize cytomegalovirus antigens. The sequencing pipeline was judged likely to have produced a cluster of highly shared sequence variants as a technical artifact. Some IMGT-functional V segments, including TRBV6-2 and TRBV6-3, could not be told apart with the 87-base-pair reads, so those segments were excluded. Most TCR sequences were seen in very few donors, while some public TCRs were found in many individuals. Roughly uniform sequencing depth across donors was assumed in presence/absence analyses, although this assumption may not hold. Because HLA typing was missing for some donors at each locus, association tests included only the typed subset. In a later genetic analysis, a missense DCLRE1C variant was associated with V-gene and J-gene trimming of TCR beta chains, and the association was replicated in an independent cohort. According to a later analysis, most CMV-associated TCR beta chains appeared to be HLA-restricted, and the HLA associations seemed to be driven largely by CMV exposure. A later analysis found that TCR association rates varied across HLA loci, with DRB1 alleles showing the most associated TCRs and HLA-C alleles the fewest. A later analysis found that HLA-associated TCR beta chains were more clonally expanded and had lower generation probabilities than equally common non-associated chains. The only immune exposure information available for the cohort was CMV serostatus. In a later analysis, more than 15,000 TCR beta sequences were associated with specific HLA alleles at a false discovery rate of 0.05. Linkage disequilibrium might explain the correlated functional status among segregating V segments, but an unknown experimental factor could not be excluded. Broadly in line with IMGT annotations, most TCR beta V segments showed up in productive rearrangements about 87% or about 30% of the time in an earlier analysis of 450 to 750 of the donors. The earlier analysis of about 600 of the donors excluded around 17 rarely observed V segments, including chromosome 9 orphons, because counts were too low. Cytomegalovirus status was reported to be diagnosed by the classifier with high specificity and sensitivity in both the original and validation cohorts. In a later genetic analysis, fewer N-insertions in productive TCRs were reported among donors in an Asian-associated ancestry cluster than the 666-donor mean. A further reported finding was that TCR beta sequences accurately predicted the HLA-A and HLA-B alleles for most subjects in the first cohort.

The clonotype was recovered from a boy aged 5-17 years in good health and CMV-seronegative. Sequencing was performed on PBMCs. The chain joins TRBV5-4 to TRBJ1-2; no D segment can be confidently identified. The sequenced DNA is TGTGCCAGCAGCTTGGCCGCAGCTAACTATGGCTACACCTTC. This sequence encodes CASSLAAANYGYTF.